This T cell receptor (beta chain) was obtained from a study of blood T cell repertoires in COVID-19. As for the study in general: COVID-19 samples collected from the United States, Italy and Spain covered acute and convalescent phases.

The count of this clone is one. J gave up 8 bases and V 5 bases, and 6 bases lay outside the gene matches. This CDR3 contains 15 residues. Germline V gene data show CDR1 as SEHNR and CDR2 as FQNEAQ (reference sequence). Seattle's cohort entered during active infection and was followed longitudinally. Original processing notes: Estimation of nucleated cell counts was performed using reference gene primer amplification. Using immunoSEQ multiplex PCR, the repertoire was profiled, and TCRdb retains in-frame clones only, with some absent. V, J and clone size are taken as reported in that table, and D and trimming were inferred from the DNA itself. Of some 260,000 clones listed, over 75% are singletons.

Sequenced material: peripheral blood. The genes are TRBV7-9 and TRBJ2-1; 13 nucleotides agree with TRBD2. The sequence came from a woman between 65 and 79 years old with COVID-19, enrolled during active disease. CDR3 region: CASSPWTSGSDEQFF. As DNA, the CDR3 is TGTGCCAGCAGCCCCTGGACTAGCGGGAGCGATGAGCAGTTCTTC.